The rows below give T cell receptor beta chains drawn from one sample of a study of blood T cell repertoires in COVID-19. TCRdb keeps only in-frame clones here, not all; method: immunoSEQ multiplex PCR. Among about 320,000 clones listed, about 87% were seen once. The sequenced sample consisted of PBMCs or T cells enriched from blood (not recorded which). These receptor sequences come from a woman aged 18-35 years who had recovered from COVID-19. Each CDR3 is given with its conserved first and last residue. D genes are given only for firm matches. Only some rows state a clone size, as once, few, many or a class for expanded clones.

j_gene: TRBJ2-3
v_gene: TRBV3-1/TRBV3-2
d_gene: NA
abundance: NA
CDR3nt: TGTGCCAGCAGCCAGTTCCTCACAGATACGCAGTATTTT
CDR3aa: CASSQFLTDTQYF

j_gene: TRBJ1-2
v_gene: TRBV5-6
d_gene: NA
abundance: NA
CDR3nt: TGTGCCAGCAGCCAACAGGGTCTGGAGGGCTACACCTTC
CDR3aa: CASSQQGLEGYTF

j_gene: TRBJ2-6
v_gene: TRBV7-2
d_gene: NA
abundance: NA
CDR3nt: TGTGCCAGCAGCTTAATTCCTACAGGCTTCTCTGGGGCCAACGTCCTGACTTTC
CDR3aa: CASSLIPTGFSGANVLTF

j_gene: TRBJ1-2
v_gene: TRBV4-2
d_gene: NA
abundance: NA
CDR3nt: TGTGCCAGCAGCCAAGCGGGGGGTATCGGCTATGGCTACACCTTC
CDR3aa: CASSQAGGIGYGYTF

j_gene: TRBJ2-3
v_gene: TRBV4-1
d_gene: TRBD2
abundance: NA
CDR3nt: TGCGCCAGCAGCCAAGATAGGCTAGCGGGAGGGCCGGGCACAGATACGCAGTATTTT
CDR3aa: CASSQDRLAGGPGTDTQYF

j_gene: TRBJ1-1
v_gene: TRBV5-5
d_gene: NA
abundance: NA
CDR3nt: TGTGCCAGCAGCTTGTCCAGGGGTAACACTGAAGCTTTCTTT
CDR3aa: CASSLSRGNTEAFF

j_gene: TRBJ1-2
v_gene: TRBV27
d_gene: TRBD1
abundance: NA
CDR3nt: TGTGCCAGCAAAGGGGGCGAAGACTATGGCTACACCTTC
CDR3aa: CASKGGEDYGYTF

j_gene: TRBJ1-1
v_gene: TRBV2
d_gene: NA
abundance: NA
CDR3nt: TGTGCCAGCAGTCCTATCGACGGGGTGGGGGGCACTGAAGCTTTCTTT
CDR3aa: CASSPIDGVGGTEAFF

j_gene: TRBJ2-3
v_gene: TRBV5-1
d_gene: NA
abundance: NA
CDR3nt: TGCGCCAGCACGGGGGAAGGAACAGATACGCAGTATTTT
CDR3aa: CASTGEGTDTQYF

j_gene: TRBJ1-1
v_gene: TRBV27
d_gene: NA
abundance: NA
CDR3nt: TGTGCCAGCAGTTTATCGATGTGGAGAAGCAACACTGAAGCTTTCTTT
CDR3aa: CASSLSMWRSNTEAFF

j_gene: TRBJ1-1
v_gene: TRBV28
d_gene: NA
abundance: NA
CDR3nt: TGTGCCAGCAGCCCTGGGGGAGGGAGGGGCACTGAAGCTTTCTTT
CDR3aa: CASSPGGGRGTEAFF

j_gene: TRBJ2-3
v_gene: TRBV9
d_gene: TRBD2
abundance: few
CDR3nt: TGTGCCAGCAGCTTCTCGCTAGCGGGGGGGGATACGCAGTATTTT
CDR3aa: CASSFSLAGGDTQYF

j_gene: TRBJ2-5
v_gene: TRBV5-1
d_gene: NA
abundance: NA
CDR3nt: TGCGCCAGCAGTCTCGCCCGAGAGAAAGAGACCCAGTACTTC
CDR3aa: CASSLAREKETQYF

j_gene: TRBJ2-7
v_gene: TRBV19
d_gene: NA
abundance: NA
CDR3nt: TGTGCCAGTAGTACGACAGTGACCCCCTACGAGCAGTACTTC
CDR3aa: CASSTTVTPYEQYF

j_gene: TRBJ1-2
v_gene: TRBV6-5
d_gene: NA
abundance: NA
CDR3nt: TGTGCCAGCAGTACAGGACCAGCTAACTATGGCTACACCTTC
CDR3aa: CASSTGPANYGYTF

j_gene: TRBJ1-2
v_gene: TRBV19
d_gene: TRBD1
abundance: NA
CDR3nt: TGTGCCAGTAGTACCGGGACAGGGAGCAGCTATGGCTACACCTTC
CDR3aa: CASSTGTGSSYGYTF

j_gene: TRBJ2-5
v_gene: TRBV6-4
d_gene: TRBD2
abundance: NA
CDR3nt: TGTGCCAGCAGCGCTAGAGCGGGAGAAGAGACCCAGTACTTC
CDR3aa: CASSARAGEETQYF

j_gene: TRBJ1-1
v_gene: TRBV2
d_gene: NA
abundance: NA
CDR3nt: TGTGCCAGCAGGGAAGCAGGGAGAGCTTTCTTT
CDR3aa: CASREAGRAFF

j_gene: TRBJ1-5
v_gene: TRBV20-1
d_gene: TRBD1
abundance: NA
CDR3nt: TGCAGTGCTAGTCGGGACAGTGGCAATCAGCCCCAGCATTTT
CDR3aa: CSASRDSGNQPQHF

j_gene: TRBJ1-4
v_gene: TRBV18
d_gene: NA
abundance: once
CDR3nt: TGTGCCAGCTCCCGGGGGGCTAATGAAAAACTGTTTTTT
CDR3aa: CASSRGANEKLFF

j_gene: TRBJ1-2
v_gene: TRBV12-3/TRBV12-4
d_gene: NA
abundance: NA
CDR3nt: TGTGCCAGCAGTGGTAGAAACTATGGCTACACCTTC
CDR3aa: CASSGRNYGYTF